This T cell receptor beta chain was retrieved from a study of Graves' ophthalmopathy and Graves' hyperthyroidism (dated 2018 in TCRdb). For context, the study as a whole: Peripheral blood was collected at initial diagnosis, prior to any treatment. In total, approximately 140 blood samples were TCR-sequenced: 43 ophthalmopathy, some 75 hyperthyroidism and some 17 hyperthyroidism-to-ophthalmopathy patients. TCR beta repertoire signatures were used to distinguish Graves' ophthalmopathy from Graves' hyperthyroidism and to predict progression to ophthalmopathy. Following sample collection, hyperthyroidism patients were given methimazole at a starting dose of 30 mg daily, and ophthalmopathy patients were given high-dose intravenous methylprednisolone. To explore V-J signatures that separate ophthalmopathy from hyperthyroidism, a discovery set of fewer than 110 patients was enrolled, consisting of roughly 45 with ophthalmopathy and 57 with stable hyperthyroidism. In a handful of hyperthyroidism patients, the T-cell repertoire of thyroid tissue was compared with the T-cell repertoire of blood. The independent validation cohort included approximately 19 hyperthyroidism patients plus 17 patients who later progressed from hyperthyroidism to ophthalmopathy. The roughly 94 discovery patients were randomly split 7:3 into training and test sets.

For repertoire sequencing, TCR beta CDR3 regions were amplified from RNA transcripts. A first-round RT-PCR used HTBI primers with the Qiagen OneStep RT-PCR kit, followed by a second-round multiplex PCR, size selection and purification. Sequencing of the libraries was carried out on an Illumina HiSeq2000 in paired-end mode with 100 bp reads. Regarding the original processing steps: Reads were processed with SOAPnuke, discarding reads with adapters, uncalled bases, mean Phred below 15, or no exact constant-primer or identifier match. High-quality paired reads were merged with COPE v1.2.5. Each unique nucleotide sequence was defined as a clonotype, and clonotypes were aligned to IMGT TRB V, D and J references with MiTCR v1.1. The analysis was limited to V-J combinations with a frequency above 0.0001, which together covered 99.2% of repertoires. For each V-J combination, a TCR clonal expansion and chaos score was defined as F50 clonal expansion divided by the chaos observed in the TCRdist matrix. Features were reduced by Welch's t-statistics and random forest to around 14 V-J combinations, which fed a naive Bayes classifier. The Morisita-Horn index was used to measure how similar the thyroid and blood repertoires were. TCRdb passed the public sequencing reads through fastp at Q25 and MiXCR, retaining productive beta sequences. Records with the same CDR3 protein are collapsed into one entry carrying the most frequent genes and DNA. The V and J calls follow TCRdb's processing rather than the paper's. The sample table contains roughly 400,000 distinct CDR3 sequences; only one count was recorded for about 16% of them. The biggest ten clones account for roughly 1.5% of the sample.

Ophthalmopathy patients had moderately to severely active disease, Clinical Activity Score of at least 3, NOSPECS grade of at least 4, and disease duration under 3 months. Anyone with other autoimmune diseases, uncontrolled infections, pregnancy or lactation was excluded from the study. Diagnosis relied on clinical symptoms, serum thyroxine, TRAb, thyroid ultrasound and orbital computed tomography. PBMCs were isolated from 10 ml of fresh peripheral blood by Ficoll-Paque density gradient centrifugation. Total RNA was extracted using Trizol reagent, and RNA quality was checked on an Agilent 2100 Bioanalyzer. Overall results and qualifications from the work: Most expanded thyroid clonotypes with frequency above 0.001 were also detected in blood, suggesting blood repertoires may reflect the thyroid immune response. In validation, the model predicted ophthalmopathy progression with more than 55% sensitivity and roughly 72% specificity; roughly eleven predicted patients were CT-confirmed with GO in a median of approximately 6.5 months. In cross-validation, the 13-signature model distinguished ophthalmopathy from stable hyperthyroidism with nearly 90% sensitivity and 81% to 82% specificity, while in the test set the corresponding values were about 80% and 75%. Sample size was not predetermined statistically, and investigators were not blinded to group allocation.

The junction shows trimming of 6 bases on V and 2 bases on J, and the gene matches do not reach 6 bases of it. Including cysteine and phenylalanine, the CDR3 has 14 amino acids. Only CDR3 DNA is held: 42 bases, read in frame from base 1. From a lookup of the germline V gene, CDR1 and CDR2 are MDHEN and SYDVKM. The sample holds many counts of this clonotype. Its cognate antigen has yet to be identified. Within one base of it there is no much larger clone, and no base qualities were kept. This TCR came from a woman between 18 and 30 years old with Graves' ophthalmopathy. Donor details come from another sample of the same person, matched by shared clones. The chain uses TRBV28 and TRBJ2-7; 8 bases in the junction line up with TRBD1. Sequencing was done on a sample of peripheral blood. CDR3 loop: CASSRWTGTYEQYF. In nucleotide form, the sequence is TGTGCCAGCAGCCGTTGGACAGGGACCTACGAGCAGTACTTC.